This T cell receptor (beta chain) was identified during a study of spatial heterogeneity in lung cancer (dated by TCRdb to about 2019). About the full investigation: More beta-chain than alpha-chain transcripts were consistently detected, likely reflecting higher beta-chain transcript abundance. In the raw uncorrected reads, each unique combination of TCR and UMI appeared on average more than ten times. In non-small cell lung cancer, the study quantitatively compared TCR alpha and beta repertoires across several tumor regions, matched nontumor lung, and blood. TCR repertoire features were related to nonsynonymous mutation counts determined by whole-exome sequencing of tumor tissue. At surgery, both alpha and beta chains were TCR-sequenced in about 200 tumor regions, fewer than 85 matched nontumor lung samples and over 50 PBMC samples. General study outcomes and caveats: Ubiquitous expanded tumor TCRs were found in blood more often at tumor resection than at routine follow-up. Additional single-cell paired TCR alpha and beta sequencing was considered necessary to confirm, at a functional level, the hypothesis that regional TCRs recognize regional mutations.

In light of the paper, this sample's time point label describes: sample taken at primary tumor resection. Whole RNA extracted from tumor and nontumor lung tissue, or from cryopreserved PBMC samples, was used for TCR sequencing without cell sorting. The donors were 65 to 90 patients from the lung TRACERx cohort who had early-stage, untreated non-small cell lung cancer. Only patients for whom sufficient RNA was available from at least two tumor regions were selected for TCR sequencing. Worth noting for this clonotype: Its antigen is unknown. There are no base qualities to consult, and no much larger clone falls within one base. This beta chain represents an off-target read in a library built for alpha chains; its size is of limited meaning.

Trimming at the junction amounts to 8 bases on V and 4 bases on J, and the germline ends lie 37 bases apart. The germline V gene supplies CDR1 MDHEN and CDR2 SYDVKM. The CDR3 runs 21 amino acids, cysteine and phenylalanine included. Solely the CDR3 DNA is kept, with 63 bases framed from the first base. The library relied on 5' RACE. For sequencing, a NextSeq 500 was employed. To allow correction of PCR and sequencing errors, the TCR library protocol tagged every TCR cDNA molecule with a unique molecular identifier. Regarding the original processing steps: TCR identification, UMI-based error correction and CDR3 extraction were all carried out with Decombinator tools. TCRs above a frequency of 2 per 1,000, corresponding to the top 1% of the tumor frequency distribution, were defined as expanded. Each repertoire was subsampled 100 times to 5,000 TCRs, after which Renyi diversity was computed with the R vegan package. CDR3 similarity networks were constructed using string-kernel similarity of amino acid triplets, with links drawn between CDR3s whose pairwise similarity was above 0.82. TCRdb took the public reads, trimmed them with fastp at Q25, ran MiXCR for clone calling and kept in-frame beta chains. CDR3 protein duplicates are merged, each entry listing the most common genes and DNA. TCRdb, rather than the study authors, made the V and J calls. This sample has 3,500 to 5,000 distinct CDR3 sequences in its table, and roughly 50% of those were observed once. In total, the top ten clones hold 70% to 80% of the sample.

The specimen was PBMCs, collected at surgery. Here the chain combines TRBV28 and TRBJ2-3; the D gene cannot be resolved beyond TRBD1 or TRBD2, each matching 5 bases. The clonotype comes from a female donor with early-stage non-small cell lung cancer. The bases read TGTGCCAGCCTAAATCCCGTCCTAGCTTCGGAATTGGGGACGGGCGCAGATACGCAGTATTTT. This encodes CASLNPVLASELGTGADTQYF.